Each of the 6 T cell receptor beta chains below was sequenced from the same sample in a study of OX40 agonist ivuxolimab in advanced cancers. Data came from immunoSEQ multiplex PCR; TCRdb stores just in-frame clones and leaves some out. The sample shows about 71,000 clones, approximately 94% of them seen only once. This sample comprised CD4+ or CD8+ T cells sorted from blood, obtained in a trial of the OX40 agonist ivuxolimab. The receptor source for this set is an adult with an advanced solid tumor such as melanoma, head and neck, liver or kidney cancer.

The chain is built from TRBV29-1 and TRBJ2-7; D not resolved. The CDR3 loop spans 13 amino acids. Between the trimmed V and J ends, which lost 2 bases and 8 bases, there was a span of 16 bases. Germline V gene lookup returns CDR1 SQVTM and CDR2 ANQGSEA. In nucleotides, the CDR3 is TGCAGCGTTGAATACGGTGACAACTCGAAGCAGTACTTC. Encoded protein: CSVEYGDNSKQYF.

This sequence joins TRBV2 and TRBJ1-5; 8 bases are a match to TRBD1. The CDR3 has 14 amino acids. The V and J ends lost 8 bases and 1 base, in that order; junction bases with no gene match: 4. CDR1 and CDR2 from the germline V gene are SNHLY and FYNNEI. The CDR3 DNA reads TGTGCCAGCCGAAGACAGGGGAGCAATCAGCCCCAGCATTTT. This gives the protein CASRRQGSNQPQHF.

CDR3 nucleotides: TGCAGCGTCGGGACAGGGAGTGGGTACAATGAGCAGTTCTTC. As protein: CSVGTGSGYNEQFF. The chain couples TRBV29-1 to TRBJ2-1, with 9 bases aligning to TRBD1. This CDR3 has 14 amino acids. The V gene end was trimmed by 6 bases and the J gene end by 4 bases; junction bases not matched to a gene: 7. Germline V gene sequence: CDR1 SQVTM, CDR2 ANQGSEA.

The DNA of the CDR3 is TGTGCCAGCAGGACGCGCGGGGGGGACACAGATACGCAGTATTTT. This encodes CASRTRGGDTDTQYF. The rearrangement uses TRBV6-4 and TRBJ2-3; 9 bases align to TRBD2. Trimming took 6 bases from V and 2 from J; bases not matched to a gene: 6. Germline CDR1 reads MRHNA; CDR2 reads SNTAGT. This CDR3 has 15 amino acids.

The rearrangement links TRBV11-2 to TRBJ1-1; 7 nucleotides agree with TRBD1. CDR1 is SGHAT and CDR2 is FQNNGV in the germline V gene. The CDR3 runs 16 residues. V shed 3 bases and J 0 bases; nucleotides not matched to a gene: 7. The CDR3 reads CASSLGYRGLNTEAFF. The CDR3 DNA reads as TGTGCCAGCAGCTTGGGGTACAGGGGACTGAACACTGAAGCTTTCTTT.

The chain recombines TRBV7-6 with TRBJ1-3; 8 nucleotides agree with TRBD1. This CDR3 spans 16 amino acids. CDR1 and CDR2 (germline): SGHVS, FNYEAQ. The junction had 8 bases not matched to a gene; V was cut back by 5 bases and J by 2 bases. The DNA of the CDR3 is TGTGCCAGCAGCCCATCACAGGGGGTCCCTGGAAACACCATATATTTT. Amino acid sequence: CASSPSQGVPGNTIYF.